This TCR beta chain was sequenced for a study of metastatic and nonmetastatic thyroid tumors. This clone was counted only a few times. Until they underwent thyroid surgery, no patient had received any treatment. Germline V CDR1 and CDR2: SGHRS, YFSETQ. V lost 2 bases and J 3 bases, leaving 8 bases between the germline ends. The CDR3 runs 13 residues. With MiXCR, TCRdb called clones anew from the PCR reads. The repertoire holds under 8,500 clones, with 15% to 20% as singletons. The sequence derives from a male donor with papillary thyroid cancer or a benign thyroid nodule (not recorded which). Some clones in this sample may be carry-over from other donors' samples. Sequencing used adjacent normal tissue. This chain connects TRBV5-1 to TRBJ1-2; no clear D. Here the CDR3 reads CASSFGPYYGYTF. The DNA for the CDR3 is TGCGCCAGCAGCTTCGGACCTTACTATGGCTACACCTTC.